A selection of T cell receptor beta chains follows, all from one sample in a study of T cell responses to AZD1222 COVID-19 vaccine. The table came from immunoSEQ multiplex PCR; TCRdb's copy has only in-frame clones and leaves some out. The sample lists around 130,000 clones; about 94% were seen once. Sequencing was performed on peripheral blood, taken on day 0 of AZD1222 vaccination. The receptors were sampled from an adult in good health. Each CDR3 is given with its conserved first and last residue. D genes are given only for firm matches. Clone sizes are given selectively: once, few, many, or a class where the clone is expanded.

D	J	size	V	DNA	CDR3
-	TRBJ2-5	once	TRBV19	TGTGCCAGTAGTATGGGGAGGTTCAGCGAACTCTATGGAGAGACCCAGTACTTC	CASSMGRFSELYGETQYF
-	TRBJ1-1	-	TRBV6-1	TGTGCCAGCAGTGAAGCCGGGACGAACACTGAAGCTTTCTTT	CASSEAGTNTEAFF
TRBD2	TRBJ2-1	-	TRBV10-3	TGTGCCATCAGTGAGCTAGCGGGGGCATACAATGAGCAGTTCTTC	CAISELAGAYNEQFF
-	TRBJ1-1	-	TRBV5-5	TGTGCCAGCAGCTTGGAAAGTATCGGGGGGGAAGCTTTCTTT	CASSLESIGGEAFF
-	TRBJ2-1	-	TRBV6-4	TGTGCCAGCAGGAGTGAAGGTGGGAGAAATGAGCAGTTCTTC	CASRSEGGRNEQFF
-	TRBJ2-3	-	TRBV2	TGTGCCAGCAGTGAAATGGGAACAGATACGCAGTATTTT	CASSEMGTDTQYF
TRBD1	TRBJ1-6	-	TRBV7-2	TGTGCCAGCAGCCTCAGGCGGGGACAGGGTTCTCGGAATTCACCCCTCCACTTT	CASSLRRGQGSRNSPLHF
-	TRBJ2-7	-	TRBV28	TGTGCCAGCAGTACCAGCGGCCCCTACGAGCAGTACTTC	CASSTSGPYEQYF
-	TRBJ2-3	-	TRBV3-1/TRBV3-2	TGTGCCAGCAGCCAAGAAGGTAGGGCACACACAGATACGCAGTATTTT	CASSQEGRAHTDTQYF
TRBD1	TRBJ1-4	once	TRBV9	TGTGCCAGCAGGGGACAGGGGATGGCAGAACTGTTTTTT	CASRGQGMAELFF
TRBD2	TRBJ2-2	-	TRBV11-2	TGTGCCAGCAGCTTAAGACTAGCCAAACCGAACACCGGGGAGCTGTTTTTT	CASSLRLAKPNTGELFF
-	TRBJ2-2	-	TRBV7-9	TGTGCCAGCAGCTTAATTCTCGCTAGTGCCGGGGAGCTGTTTTTT	CASSLILASAGELFF